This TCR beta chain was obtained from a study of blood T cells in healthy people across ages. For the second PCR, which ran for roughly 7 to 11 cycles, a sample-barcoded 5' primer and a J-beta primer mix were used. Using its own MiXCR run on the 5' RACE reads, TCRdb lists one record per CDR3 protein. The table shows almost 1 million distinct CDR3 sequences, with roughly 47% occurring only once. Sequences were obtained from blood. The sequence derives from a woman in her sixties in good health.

DNA of the CDR3: TGTGCCACCAGCAGAGACAGCGGAATACCCTACGAGCAGTACTTC. This codes for CATSRDSGIPYEQYF. The rearrangement links TRBV15 to TRBJ2-4, with D possibly being TRBD2 (5 bases). Matching the DNA end better, TRBJ2-7 makes the J call doubtful. There are 15 residues in the CDR3. CDR1 is LNHNV, CDR2 YYDKDF, per germline (reference sequence).